This T cell receptor (beta chain) was recorded in a study of response to subunit inactivated influenza vaccine. TCRdb reanalysed the RT-PCR reads using MiXCR and keeps one entry per CDR3 protein. The sample has around 180,000 distinct CDR3 sequences; 9.2% are singletons. This clonotype was detected many times. The antigen remains unidentified. The V gene's germline CDR1 is SEHNR and CDR2 FQNEAQ (reference sequence). Trimming cost V 6 bases and J 0 bases, with 8 bases left between them. CDR3 length: 13 amino acids. Regarding the study as a whole: A suggestion made by the authors is that each seasonal influenza vaccination recruits few new T cells.

The origin of this receptor is a man aged 45-60 years who received an inactivated influenza vaccine. The material sequenced was non-naive T cells sorted from PBMCs, taken on the day of vaccination. The rearrangement links TRBV7-9 to TRBJ2-5, with D possibly TRBD1 on 6 matching bases. This CDR3 is CASRRTDQETQYF. The CDR3 region has the DNA TGTGCCAGCAGGCGGACAGACCAAGAGACCCAGTACTTC.